Listed here are 3 T cell receptor beta chains from one sample, sequenced in a study of blood T cells in healthy people across ages. Through a sample-barcoded 5' primer and a J-beta primer mix, a second PCR was run for about 7 to 12 cycles. TCRdb re-called the 5' RACE reads with MiXCR, one entry per CDR3 protein. The sample shows 1 million or so distinct CDR3 sequences, roughly a quarter of them seen only once. This same sample was also part of a study on T cells of mothers and their children.

The sequencing sample was made of blood. These receptors all come from a girl between 2 and 10 years old in good health.

The chain is built from TRBV9 and TRBJ1-5, with TRBD1 identical over 9 bases. Germline V lookup: CDR1 SGDLS, CDR2 YYNGEE. V gave up 4 bases and J gave up 6 bases; unmatched junction bases: 14. The CDR3 extends over 17 amino acids. As DNA, the CDR3 is TGTGCCAGCAGCCATAGCCACAGGGGGCTGTTGGGTCAGCCCCAGCATTTT. As protein: CASSHSHRGLLGQPQHF.

The chain combines TRBV29-1 with TRBJ2-3; D ambiguous. Germline V gene data show CDR1 as SQVTM and CDR2 as ANQGSEA. Trimming took off 1 base at V and 6 bases at J, with 8 bases between the two ends. The CDR3 runs to 12 residues. The CDR3 reads CSVEATGDTQYF. In nucleotides, the CDR3 is TGCAGCGTTGAAGCGACGGGTGATACGCAGTATTTT.

On this clonotype itself: One end of the junction does not line up with germline, which may come from a read error. The chain carries TRBV6-5 and TRBJ2-3; 9 nucleotides align to TRBD1. The CDR3 sequence is 15 residues long. The germline V gene encodes CDR1 MNHEY and CDR2 SVGAGI. CDR3 protein: CASSSGQGLTDTQYF. The CDR3 coding sequence is TGTGCCAGCAGTTCCGGACAGGGGCTCACAGACACGCAGTATTTT.